This T cell receptor (beta chain) was retrieved from a study of monozygotic twins with inflammatory bowel disease. The CDR3 is 14 residues long. Germline-derived CDR1 and CDR2 are MNHEY and SVGAGI. For each CDR3 protein, TCRdb gives one entry from its re-call of the 5' RACE reads, without DNA. The repertoire table contains some 450,000 distinct CDR3 sequences. The sample taken for sequencing was blood. The receptor was derived from a human donor with ulcerative colitis or Crohn's disease, or a healthy co-twin of an affected twin (not recorded which). This rearrangement joins TRBV6-5 to TRBJ1-1; TCRdb's D gene call, TRBD1, goes unchecked for lack of DNA. Here the CDR3 reads CASSHDRPNTEAFF.